The present T cell receptor beta chain was sequenced within a study of T cells in Graves' hyperthyroidism and ophthalmopathy. V shed 6 bases and J shed 0 bases, with 5 bases lying between them. The CDR3 length is 13 residues. The germline V gene encodes CDR1 MNHEY and CDR2 SVGEGT. Ophthalmopathy patients had moderate-to-severe active disease, CAS ≥3, NOSPECS ≥4, and disease duration under 3 months. Patients were excluded because of uncontrolled infection, other autoimmune disease, pregnancy or lactation. PBMCs came from 9 to 10 ml fresh peripheral blood. Using RNA transcripts as the source, TCR beta CDR3 regions were amplified. TCR CDR3 underwent first-round RT-PCR with the HTBI primer set. TCRdb reprocessed the multiplex PCR reads via MiXCR and lists one record per CDR3 protein. The profile shows about 270,000 distinct CDR3 sequences, roughly 20% of them singletons.

This chain connects TRBV6-2 or TRBV6-3 to TRBJ1-4; D gene unclear. Sequenced input: blood. The receptor was derived from a man aged 30 to 45 with Graves' ophthalmopathy. CDR3 sequence reads: CASRDTTNEKLFF. In nucleotides, the CDR3 is TGTGCCAGCAGAGACACAACTAATGAAAAACTGTTTTTT.